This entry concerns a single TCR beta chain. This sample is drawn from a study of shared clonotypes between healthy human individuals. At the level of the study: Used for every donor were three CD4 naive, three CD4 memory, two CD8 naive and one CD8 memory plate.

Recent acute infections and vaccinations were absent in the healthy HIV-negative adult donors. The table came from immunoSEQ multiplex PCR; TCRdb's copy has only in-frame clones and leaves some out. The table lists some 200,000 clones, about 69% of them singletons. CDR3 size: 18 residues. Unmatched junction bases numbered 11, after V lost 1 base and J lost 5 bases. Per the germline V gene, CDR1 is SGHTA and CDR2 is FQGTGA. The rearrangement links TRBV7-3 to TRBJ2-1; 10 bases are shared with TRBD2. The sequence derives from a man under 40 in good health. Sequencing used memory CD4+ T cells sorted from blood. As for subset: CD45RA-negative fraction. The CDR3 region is CASSLIPTASGSDNEQFF. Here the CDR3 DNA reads TGTGCCAGCAGCTTAATCCCAACAGCTAGCGGGAGCGACAATGAGCAGTTCTTC.